One T cell receptor beta chain is described in this entry. The antigen is undetermined. The source of the sample is a study of OX40 agonist ivuxolimab in advanced cancers. It was autoimmune disease history or systemic immunosuppression that excluded patients. Trimming left V 4 bases short and J 5 bases short, with 13 bases between. The germline V gene encodes CDR1 SGHRS and CDR2 YFSETQ. This CDR3 spans 13 amino acids. Assay used: immunoSEQ multiplex PCR; TCRdb lists only in-frame clones, some missing. The table records under 100,000 clones, roughly 92% of them present only once. General study points: On average, CD8+ T cells had more expanded clones than CD4+. Clonal expansion from baseline to week 6 occurred in both CD4+ and CD8+ T cells. Some nonresponders likewise displayed low normalized T-cell clonal expansion.

The origin of this receptor is an adult with an advanced solid tumor such as melanoma, head and neck, liver or kidney cancer. The sequenced sample was CD4+ or CD8+ T cells sorted from blood, obtained in a trial of the OX40 agonist ivuxolimab. The chain uses TRBV5-1 and TRBJ2-7; D perhaps matches TRBD1 (5 bases). The CDR3 nucleotides read TGCGCCAGCAGCCATTACGTGGACAACGAGCAGTACTTC. Protein product: CASSHYVDNEQYF.